Here is one T cell receptor (beta chain) with its context. Its antigen is still unknown. Library preparation followed earlier protocols using designated TCR primers. TCRdb called the PCR reads again in MiXCR, with one record for every CDR3 protein. The table has hundreds of thousands of distinct CDR3 sequences, 24% seen once. The sample originates from a study of molecular identifiers for immune sequencing clone quantification. Study-level findings and limits: The share of molecules held by clones above 20 RNA copies was over 99% in effector cells and under 1% in naive cells. Jurkat TCR RNA spiked in from one cell could reportedly be detected among about a million naive cells.

V lost 5 bases, J lost 1 base, and 8 bases lay in between. There are 13 residues in the CDR3. Germline CDR1 reads SGHVS; CDR2 reads FNYEAQ. The sample consisted of naive CD8+ T cells from blood, with Jurkat cell RNA spiked in. The subset is: FACS-sorted CD8+CD4-CCR7+CD45RA+ naive T cells. The chain links TRBV7-6 to TRBJ1-1; D gene ambiguous. The sequence derives from a human donor in good health. Some libraries in this study had Jurkat cell RNA spiked in. CDR3 region: CASSGDTNTEAFF. In DNA, the CDR3 is TGTGCCAGCAGCGGTGACACGAACACTGAAGCTTTCTTT.